The 5 T cell receptor beta chains listed next were all sequenced from one sample in a study of blood T cell repertoires in COVID-19. Sequencing used immunoSEQ multiplex PCR; TCRdb keeps in-frame clones, though not all of them. The sample has some 97,000 clones; around four fifths are singletons. Sequenced sample: peripheral blood. These receptors were collected from a man aged 50 to 59 with active or convalescent COVID-19.

Turning to this clone: No DNA is shown, since the ends of the CDR3 on it are uncertain; the CDR3 is the one TCRdb lists. The gene calls are TRBV29-1 and TRBJ2-7; no DNA check was done on the table's D call, TRBD2. Germline CDR1 and CDR2: SQVTM and ANQGSEA. The CDR3 is 13 amino acids long, termini counted. The CDR3 loop reads CSVRARPGNEQYF.

The chain has TRBV2 and TRBJ1-4, with TRBD1 matching 9 bases. The V segment lost 6 bases and the J segment 8 bases; nucleotides outside the gene matches: 7. CDR3 length: 14 amino acids. Per the germline V gene, CDR1 is SNHLY and CDR2 is FYNNEI. CDR3 nucleotide sequence: TGTGCCAGCAGACGGACAGGGGTAGGCGAAAAACTGTTTTTT. As protein: CASRRTGVGEKLFF.

The chain combines TRBV7-9 with TRBJ2-1; 15 nucleotides agree with TRBD2. The trim removed 5 bases at V and 10 bases at J, leaving 9 bases unmatched. The CDR3 totals 16 residues. CDR1 is SEHNR and CDR2 is FQNEAQ in the germline V gene (reference sequence). In DNA form, the CDR3 reads TGTGCCAGCAGCGAAGGACTAGCGGGAGGGCCAGGGGAGCAGTTCTTC. Translation: CASSEGLAGGPGEQFF.

The chain combines TRBV7-2 with TRBJ2-1; D remains ambiguous. Trimming cost V 3 bases and J 0 bases, with 9 bases left between them. Germline values: CDR1 SGHTA, CDR2 FQGNSA. The CDR3 has 15 residues. The CDR3 region is CASSFSGVSYNEQFF. CDR3 in DNA: TGTGCCAGCAGCTTCTCGGGTGTCTCCTACAATGAGCAGTTCTTC.

This sequence joins TRBV2 and TRBJ2-3, with a tentative D call TRBD1 (5 bases). CDR1 and CDR2 (germline): SNHLY, FYNNEI. Trimming left V 0 bases short and J 4 bases short, with 8 bases between. The CDR3 has 14 residues. CDR3 amino acids: CASSEASRADTQYF. CDR3 DNA: TGTGCCAGCAGTGAAGCCTCCAGGGCAGATACGCAGTATTTT.